This is a list of T cell receptor beta chains from one sample in a study of blood T cell repertoires in COVID-19. The protocol was immunoSEQ multiplex PCR, while the TCRdb copy is restricted to in-frame clones and leaves out a portion. The table includes around 320,000 clones, 90% detected once. Sequenced input: PBMCs or T cells enriched from blood (not recorded which). The receptors shown here come from a woman aged 18-35 years with acute COVID-19. CDR3s include the opening cysteine and the closing phenylalanine or tryptophan. The order of the fields is clone size, CDR3 length, D gene, V gene, J gene, CDR3 protein, CDR3 DNA. A D gene is named only where the DNA matches it firmly. Size tells how often a clone was seen (once, few, many) or the class of an expanded clone, and some rows leave it out.

size: NA; length: 11; D: NA; V: TRBV12-3/TRBV12-4; J: TRBJ1-5; CDR3: CASSISGPQHF; DNA: TGTGCCAGCAGTATCTCAGGGCCCCAGCATTTT
size: NA; length: 13; D: NA; V: TRBV19; J: TRBJ1-5; CDR3: CASSATENQPQHF; DNA: TGTGCCAGTAGCGCGACTGAGAATCAGCCCCAGCATTTT
size: NA; length: 11; D: TRBD1; V: TRBV6-5; J: TRBJ1-2; CDR3: CASSYRGGYTF; DNA: TGTGCCAGCAGCTACAGGGGAGGCTACACCTTC
size: NA; length: 13; D: NA; V: TRBV12-3/TRBV12-4; J: TRBJ1-3; CDR3: CASSLDRVGTIYF; DNA: TGTGCCAGCAGTTTAGACAGGGTGGGCACCATATATTTT
size: NA; length: 13; D: TRBD1; V: TRBV24-1; J: TRBJ1-2; CDR3: CATRPGQNYGYTF; DNA: TGTGCCACCAGACCGGGACAGAACTATGGCTACACCTTC
size: NA; length: 17; D: NA; V: TRBV9; J: TRBJ1-1; CDR3: CASSEITSGTWNTEAFF; DNA: TGTGCCAGCAGCGAAATTACTTCCGGGACATGGAACACTGAAGCTTTCTTT
size: NA; length: 14; D: TRBD2; V: TRBV11-2; J: TRBJ2-3; CDR3: CASNPAGATDTQYF; DNA: TGTGCCAGCAACCCAGCGGGAGCGACAGATACGCAGTATTTT
size: few; length: 14; D: NA; V: TRBV28; J: TRBJ1-2; CDR3: CASSLEAGDYGYTF; DNA: TGTGCCAGCAGTTTAGAGGCAGGGGACTATGGCTACACCTTC
size: NA; length: 13; D: TRBD2; V: TRBV3-1/TRBV3-2; J: TRBJ2-5; CDR3: CASSQQLAETQYF; DNA: TGTGCCAGCAGCCAACAACTAGCGGAGACCCAGTACTTC
size: NA; length: 17; D: NA; V: TRBV3-1/TRBV3-2; J: TRBJ1-1; CDR3: CASSQDRTPGRNTEAFF; DNA: TGTGCCAGCAGCCAAGATCGGACACCCGGCAGGAACACTGAAGCTTTCTTT
size: NA; length: 15; D: NA; V: TRBV2; J: TRBJ2-3; CDR3: CASSHSGLMSDTQYF; DNA: TGTGCCAGCAGCCACAGCGGGTTGATGTCAGATACGCAGTATTTT
size: NA; length: 16; D: TRBD1; V: TRBV6-1; J: TRBJ1-5; CDR3: CASSEDRTGGSQPQHF; DNA: TGTGCCAGCAGTGAAGATCGGACAGGGGGTAGTCAGCCCCAGCATTTT
size: once; length: 15; D: TRBD1; V: TRBV9; J: TRBJ1-2; CDR3: CASSETGGSGYGYTF; DNA: TGTGCCAGCAGTGAAACAGGGGGCTCAGGGTATGGCTACACCTTC
size: few; length: 16; D: NA; V: TRBV27; J: TRBJ1-3; CDR3: CASSLRTGFSGNTIYF; DNA: TGTGCCAGCAGTTTACGTACAGGGTTCTCTGGAAACACCATATATTTT
size: NA; length: 12; D: NA; V: TRBV27; J: TRBJ1-1; CDR3: CASREGVTEAFF; DNA: TGTGCCAGCAGGGAAGGGGTCACTGAAGCTTTCTTT
size: NA; length: 13; D: NA; V: TRBV28; J: TRBJ1-2; CDR3: CASSLTSRYGYTF; DNA: TGTGCCAGCAGTTTAACTTCCCGCTATGGCTACACCTTC
size: NA; length: 14; D: NA; V: TRBV5-6; J: TRBJ1-6; CDR3: CASTFWAGGSPLHF; DNA: TGTGCCAGCACCTTTTGGGCGGGGGGATCACCCCTCCACTTT
size: NA; length: 15; D: TRBD1; V: TRBV7-9; J: TRBJ2-7; CDR3: CASSPGQGLIYEQYF; DNA: TGTGCCAGCAGCCCTGGACAGGGTTTAATCTACGAGCAGTACTTC
size: NA; length: 13; D: NA; V: TRBV18; J: TRBJ1-2; CDR3: CASSLRDDYGYTF; DNA: TGTGCCAGCTCACTCAGGGATGACTATGGCTACACCTTC
size: NA; length: 14; D: TRBD2; V: TRBV27; J: TRBJ2-1; CDR3: CASRTSGSINEQFF; DNA: TGTGCCAGCAGAACTAGCGGGAGCATCAATGAGCAGTTCTTC
size: NA; length: 13; D: NA; V: TRBV5-1; J: TRBJ1-2; CDR3: CASSWFGEGGYTF; DNA: TGCGCCAGCAGCTGGTTTGGGGAGGGAGGCTACACCTTC
size: NA; length: 15; D: TRBD1; V: TRBV6-5; J: TRBJ2-2; CDR3: CASSRTGGYTGELFF; DNA: TGTGCCAGCAGCCGGACAGGGGGCTACACCGGGGAGCTGTTTTTT
size: NA; length: 16; D: NA; V: TRBV3-1/TRBV3-2; J: TRBJ2-1; CDR3: CASRRDSHTSYNEQFF; DNA: TGTGCCAGCAGACGGGACTCGCATACCTCCTACAATGAGCAGTTCTTC
size: NA; length: 13; D: TRBD1; V: TRBV28; J: TRBJ1-1; CDR3: CASSSPGTVKVFF; DNA: TGTGCCAGCAGTTCTCCAGGGACAGTTAAGGTTTTCTTT
size: once; length: 15; D: NA; V: TRBV14; J: TRBJ1-6; CDR3: CASSQNLPGISPLHF; DNA: TGTGCCAGCAGCCAAAACCTCCCGGGAATTTCACCCCTCCACTTT
size: NA; length: 15; D: TRBD1; V: TRBV28; J: TRBJ1-6; CDR3: CASADGAQGPSPLHF; DNA: TGTGCCAGCGCCGATGGGGCACAGGGGCCATCACCCCTCCACTTT
size: NA; length: 15; D: NA; V: TRBV6-5; J: TRBJ1-4; CDR3: CASSYSSGLNEKLFF; DNA: TGTGCCAGCAGTTACTCATCAGGGTTGAATGAAAAACTGTTTTTT
size: NA; length: 15; D: NA; V: TRBV30; J: TRBJ1-1; CDR3: CAWSVRRGGSTEAFF; DNA: TGTGCCTGGAGTGTACGGAGAGGGGGATCCACTGAAGCTTTCTTT
size: NA; length: 13; D: TRBD2; V: TRBV10-3; J: TRBJ2-7; CDR3: CAISEGTSYEQYF; DNA: TGTGCCATCAGTGAGGGGACTAGTTACGAGCAGTACTTC
size: NA; length: 16; D: TRBD1; V: TRBV18; J: TRBJ1-5; CDR3: CASSEGTVGNNQPQHF; DNA: TGTGCCAGCTCAGAGGGGACAGTCGGGAACAATCAGCCCCAGCATTTT
size: NA; length: 11; D: NA; V: TRBV5-1; J: TRBJ1-2; CDR3: CASSFPPYLYF; DNA: TGCGCCAGCAGCTTCCCTCCTTACTTATACTTC
size: NA; length: 18; D: TRBD1; V: TRBV6-1; J: TRBJ2-2; CDR3: CASSEGDRRIANTGELFF; DNA: TGTGCCAGCAGTGAAGGGGACAGAAGAATTGCGAACACCGGGGAGCTGTTTTTT
size: NA; length: 15; D: NA; V: TRBV6-5; J: TRBJ1-4; CDR3: CASSYTGSGGEKLFF; DNA: TGTGCCAGCAGTTACACGGGGTCTGGTGGGGAAAAACTGTTTTTT
size: once; length: 12; D: NA; V: TRBV3-1/TRBV3-2; J: TRBJ2-3; CDR3: CASSRGADTQYF; DNA: TGTGCCAGCAGTCGAGGAGCAGATACGCAGTATTTT
size: NA; length: 15; D: NA; V: TRBV6-2/TRBV6-3; J: TRBJ2-7; CDR3: CATNPGGGISYEQYF; DNA: TGTGCCACCAACCCAGGTGGCGGAATCTCCTACGAGCAGTACTTC
size: NA; length: 16; D: TRBD1; V: TRBV7-3; J: TRBJ2-1; CDR3: CASSLTTGVSYNEQFF; DNA: TGTGCCAGCAGCTTAACGACAGGGGTCTCCTACAATGAGCAGTTCTTC
size: NA; length: 13; D: NA; V: TRBV28; J: TRBJ2-7; CDR3: CASSLTSTYEQYF; DNA: TGTGCCAGCAGTCTGACTTCGACCTACGAGCAGTACTTC
size: NA; length: 16; D: NA; V: TRBV2; J: TRBJ1-6; CDR3: CASSERTGSDNSPLHF; DNA: TGTGCCAGCAGTGAACGCACAGGGTCGGATAATTCACCCCTCCACTTT
size: NA; length: 13; D: TRBD1; V: TRBV18; J: TRBJ2-7; CDR3: CASSRQGTYEQYF; DNA: TGTGCCAGCTCCCGACAGGGGACCTACGAGCAGTACTTC
size: NA; length: 19; D: TRBD1; V: TRBV4-1; J: TRBJ2-6; CDR3: CASSLFADRVPSGANVLTF; DNA: TGCGCCAGCAGCCTCTTCGCCGACAGGGTCCCCTCTGGGGCCAACGTCCTGACTTTC
size: few; length: 13; D: NA; V: TRBV19; J: TRBJ2-7; CDR3: CASSYATIYEQYF; DNA: TGTGCCAGTAGTTACGCTACTATTTACGAGCAGTACTTC
size: NA; length: 11; D: NA; V: TRBV28; J: TRBJ1-2; CDR3: CATGILYGYTF; DNA: TGTGCCACCGGGATCCTCTATGGCTACACCTTC
size: NA; length: 13; D: NA; V: TRBV7-9; J: TRBJ1-1; CDR3: CASSLIGDTEAFF; DNA: TGTGCCAGCAGCTTAATAGGGGACACTGAAGCTTTCTTT
size: NA; length: 12; D: NA; V: TRBV29-1; J: TRBJ1-1; CDR3: CSVAGANTEAFF; DNA: TGCAGCGTTGCAGGGGCCAACACTGAAGCTTTCTTT
size: NA; length: 13; D: NA; V: TRBV5-1; J: TRBJ1-2; CDR3: CASSLTDNYGYTF; DNA: TGCGCCAGCAGCTTGACAGATAACTATGGCTACACCTTC
size: NA; length: 13; D: NA; V: TRBV28; J: TRBJ2-3; CDR3: CASRLGLPDTQYF; DNA: TGTGCCAGCAGGTTGGGCCTACCAGATACGCAGTATTTT
size: NA; length: 14; D: NA; V: TRBV14; J: TRBJ1-2; CDR3: CASSQARGNYGYTF; DNA: TGTGCCAGCAGCCAAGCCCGGGGGAACTATGGCTACACCTTC
size: NA; length: 15; D: TRBD1; V: TRBV6-1; J: TRBJ1-5; CDR3: CASSEAKTGGQPQHF; DNA: TGTGCCAGCAGTGAAGCGAAGACAGGGGGACAGCCCCAGCATTTT
size: many; length: 12; D: NA; V: TRBV15; J: TRBJ1-6; CDR3: CATSTGNSPLHF; DNA: TGTGCCACCAGCACAGGGAATTCACCCCTCCACTTT
size: NA; length: 14; D: NA; V: TRBV28; J: TRBJ1-3; CDR3: CASSLQLSGNTIYF; DNA: TGTGCCAGCAGTCTACAGCTCTCTGGAAACACCATATATTTT
size: many; length: 18; D: TRBD1; V: TRBV19; J: TRBJ1-5; CDR3: CASRTTGYNVGTDQPQHF; DNA: TGTGCCAGTAGAACGACAGGGTATAACGTGGGGACAGATCAGCCCCAGCATTTT
size: NA; length: 13; D: NA; V: TRBV7-2; J: TRBJ2-7; CDR3: CASSRTSTYEQYF; DNA: TGTGCCAGCAGCCGCACTAGTACCTACGAGCAGTACTTC
size: NA; length: 13; D: NA; V: TRBV16; J: TRBJ2-4; CDR3: CASSSQGGDIQYF; DNA: TGTGCCAGCAGCAGCCAAGGAGGGGACATTCAGTACTTC
size: NA; length: 16; D: TRBD1; V: TRBV15; J: TRBJ2-5; CDR3: CATSREIGTGMFPQYF; DNA: TGTGCCACCAGCAGAGAAATAGGGACAGGGATGTTCCCCCAGTACTTC
size: NA; length: 12; D: NA; V: TRBV19; J: TRBJ2-1; CDR3: CATLAMGAEQFF; DNA: TGTGCCACTTTGGCGATGGGAGCTGAGCAGTTCTTC
size: NA; length: 17; D: TRBD2; V: TRBV18; J: TRBJ2-3; CDR3: CASSPWGGRAETDTQYF; DNA: TGTGCCAGCTCACCGTGGGGCGGGAGGGCCGAGACAGATACGCAGTATTTT
size: NA; length: 16; D: NA; V: TRBV10-1; J: TRBJ2-1; CDR3: CASSDGAGFRDNEQFF; DNA: TGCGCCAGCAGTGATGGGGCAGGGTTTAGGGACAATGAGCAGTTCTTC
size: NA; length: 16; D: TRBD1; V: TRBV28; J: TRBJ1-2; CDR3: CASSAPGTGGVYGYTF; DNA: TGTGCCAGCAGTGCCCCTGGGACAGGGGGCGTCTATGGCTACACCTTC
size: NA; length: 15; D: NA; V: TRBV25-1; J: TRBJ2-2; CDR3: CASMPLGRNTGELFF; DNA: TGTGCCAGCATGCCCTTGGGCAGGAACACCGGGGAGCTGTTTTTT